Below, 28 T cell receptor beta chains from the same sample are listed, as sequenced in a study of blood T cell repertoires in COVID-19. Some clones are missing from TCRdb's copy, which holds only in-frame ones; the method was immunoSEQ multiplex PCR. The table records 200,000 to 300,000 clones, around 88% of them present only once. The specimen was PBMCs or T cells enriched from blood (not recorded which). The source of these receptors is a woman in her thirties or forties with acute COVID-19.

The chain carries TRBV2 and TRBJ2-5; 10 nucleotides agree with TRBD1. Germline V gene sequence: CDR1 SNHLY, CDR2 FYNNEI. V gave up 0 bases and J gave up 5 bases; unmatched junction bases: 6. The CDR3 contains 16 residues. This CDR3 is CASSEAGTGVRETQYF. The CDR3 DNA sequence: TGTGCCAGCAGTGAAGCTGGGACAGGGGTTCGGGAGACCCAGTACTTC.

The V gene is TRBV28, the J gene TRBJ2-5, with a weak D call TRBD2 (6 bases). CDR1 and CDR2 from the germline V gene are MDHEN and SYDVKM. Trimming removed 5 bases at V and 2 bases at J, with 12 bases between. The CDR3 has 14 residues. CDR3 nucleotides: TGTGCCAGCAGTACTCCGGGACTTCAAGAGACCCAGTACTTC. As protein: CASSTPGLQETQYF.

The V call is TRBV28, the J call TRBJ1-1, with 9 bases that match TRBD1. Trimming at V came to 8 bases and at J to 0 bases, leaving 7 bases not matched to a gene. Germline CDR1 and CDR2: MDHEN and SYDVKM. The CDR3 sequence is 15 residues long. The CDR3 spells CASGGDREMNTEAFF. The CDR3 DNA reads as TGTGCCAGCGGGGGGGACAGGGAGATGAACACTGAAGCTTTCTTT. The entire variable domain, with the rest obtained from reference TRBV28 and TRBJ1-1, is as follows: DVKVTQSSRYLVKRTGEKVFLECVQDMDHENMFWYRQDPGLGLRLIYFSYDVKMKEKGDIPEGYSVSREKKERFSLILESASTNQTSMYLCASGGDREMNTEAFFGQGTRLTVV.

The CDR3 is CASSTLAQGEKLFF. CDR3 nucleotide sequence: TGTGCCAGCAGCACCCTAGCGCAGGGTGAAAAACTGTTTTTT. V gene TRBV2 combines with J gene TRBJ1-4, with a weak D call TRBD1 (5 bases). This CDR3 has 14 amino acids. Germline CDR1 and CDR2: SNHLY and FYNNEI. V lost 6 bases to trimming and J lost 7 bases, with 15 bases between them.

J is TRBJ2-7 and V is TRBV6-5; 7 bases are shared with TRBD1. Germline V gene sequence: CDR1 MNHEY, CDR2 SVGAGI. The length of the CDR3 is 14 residues. V lost 0 bases and J lost 3; bases outside the gene matches: 2. In nucleotides, the CDR3 is TGTGCCAGCAGTTACTCAGGGACAGACTACGAGCAGTACTTC. Encoded protein: CASSYSGTDYEQYF.

The rearrangement uses TRBV10-3 and TRBJ1-1; no clear D. Germline-derived CDR1 and CDR2 are ENHRY and SYGVKD. The CDR3 is made up of 13 amino acids. Trimming removed 2 bases from V and 6 bases from J, with 10 bases in between. The CDR3 DNA is TGTGCCATCAGTGAGCCGACGAGGGCTGAAGCTTTCTTT. Protein sequence: CAISEPTRAEAFF.

This sequence joins TRBV19 and TRBJ2-1, with 11 bases identical to TRBD2. There are 17 residues in the CDR3. V gave up 5 bases and J gave up 4 bases; unmatched junction bases: 10. Germline V CDR1 and CDR2: LNHDA, SQIVND (reference sequence). In DNA, the CDR3 is TGTGCCAGTAGTCCACAACCGGGACTAGCGGTTTACAATGAGCAGTTCTTC. Protein: CASSPQPGLAVYNEQFF. Filled out from reference TRBV19 and TRBJ2-1, the complete variable domain reads DGGITQSPKYLFRKEGQNVTLSCEQNLNHDAMYWYRQDPGQGLRLIYYSQIVNDFQKGDIAEGYSVSREKKESFPLTVTSAQKNPTAFYLCASSPQPGLAVYNEQFFGPGTRLTVL.

The chain couples TRBV5-1 to TRBJ2-1, with TRBD1 as a possible D gene (8 bases). The CDR3 length is 17 residues. In germline, CDR1 is SGHRS, CDR2 YFSETQ. With 1 base removed from V and 6 bases from J, the gap between germline ends came to 20 bases. The CDR3 coding sequence is TGCGCCAGCAGCTTGCTCCCAGCGGGGACAGGTGGCAATGAGCAGTTCTTC. Encoded protein: CASSLLPAGTGGNEQFF.

This chain links TRBV3-1 (or the pseudogene TRBV3-2) with TRBJ1-2; TRBD1 matches 12 bases. The CDR3 totals 16 residues. V was clipped by 6 bases and J by 5 bases; unmatched bases: 10. Looked up from germline, CDR1 is LGHDT and CDR2 is YNNKEL (reference sequence). The DNA for the CDR3 is TGTGCCAGCAGGGAGAAGCCGGGACAGGGGGCTTATGGCTACACCTTC. Its protein is CASREKPGQGAYGYTF.

The chain carries TRBV19 and TRBJ1-2, with no clear D. The CDR3 has 16 amino acids. Germline lookup yields CDR1 LNHDA and CDR2 SQIVND (reference sequence). The V end lost 3 bases, the J end lost 4 bases, and 18 bases lay between the germline ends. CDR3 region: CASSISPFMEGYGYTF. In DNA, the CDR3 is TGTGCCAGTAGTATTAGCCCTTTTATGGAGGGCTATGGCTACACCTTC.

This clone was found once. The chain is built from TRBV12-3 or TRBV12-4 and TRBJ2-1; 11 bases map to TRBD1. The V gene end was trimmed by 5 bases and the J gene end by 9 bases; junction bases not matched to a gene: 3. The CDR3 is made up of 13 amino acids. DNA of the CDR3: TGTGCCAGCAGTCAGGACAGGGGGCTTGAGCAGTTCTTC. Its protein is CASSQDRGLEQFF.

The rearrangement uses TRBV24-1 and TRBJ2-3; D unresolved. The CDR3 has 15 residues. With 3 bases removed from V and 1 base from J, the gap between germline ends came to 10 bases. Per germline, CDR1 KGHDR and CDR2 SFDVKD. CDR3: CATSDPSPGTDTQYF. DNA for the CDR3: TGTGCCACCAGTGATCCCTCTCCGGGCACAGATACGCAGTATTTT.

The chain couples TRBV11-3 to TRBJ2-2, with 8 positions matching TRBD2. The CDR3 contains 16 residues. The trim removed 2 bases at V and 7 bases at J, leaving 9 bases unmatched. Germline V lookup: CDR1 SGHNT, CDR2 YENEEA. CDR3 bases: TGTGCCAGCAGCTTAAATAGCGGGATTCGAGGCGGGGAGCTGTTTTTT. Its translation is CASSLNSGIRGGELFF.

V usage is TRBV29-1 and J usage is TRBJ1-2, with D maybe TRBD1 (5 bases). The CDR3 runs to 13 residues. Germline V gene lookup returns CDR1 SQVTM and CDR2 ANQGSEA. The V gene lost 0 bases and the J gene lost 7 bases, with 12 bases spanning the gap. CDR3 loop: CSVEDLTRGGYTF. The CDR3 DNA is TGCAGCGTTGAAGATCTTACAAGGGGTGGCTACACCTTC.

The V gene is TRBV7-3, the J gene TRBJ2-2; 8 bases line up with TRBD2. Germline assignment: CDR1 SGHTA and CDR2 FQGTGA. V lost 8 bases to trimming and J lost 1 base; unmatched junction nucleotides: 3. This CDR3 has 14 amino acids. CDR3 sequence reads: CASGSGVNTGELFF. DNA for the CDR3: TGTGCCAGCGGTAGCGGGGTGAACACCGGGGAGCTGTTTTTT.

The rearrangement joins TRBV11-3 to TRBJ2-5, with 9 bases lining up with TRBD1. Germline lookup yields CDR1 SGHNT and CDR2 YENEEA. V was pared by 5 bases and J by 4 bases, with 11 bases of the junction left unmatched. The CDR3 length is 16 residues. The CDR3 reads CASSQGTGISLETQYF. CDR3 nucleotides: TGTGCCAGCAGCCAAGGGACAGGGATTAGTTTAGAGACCCAGTACTTC.

The chain joins TRBV7-9 to TRBJ1-1, with D unclear. V was trimmed by 5 bases and J by 1 base, leaving 8 bases between them. Germline V gene data show CDR1 as SEHNR and CDR2 as FQNEAQ (reference sequence). The CDR3 has 13 amino acids. The CDR3 reads CASSQQTNTEAFF. The CDR3 bases are TGTGCCAGCAGCCAACAGACGAACACTGAAGCTTTCTTT.

This sequence joins TRBV6-5 and TRBJ2-7; the match to TRBD2 covers 7 bases. The CDR3 sequence is 14 residues long. Trimming at V came to 0 bases and at J to 1 base, leaving 0 bases not matched to a gene. CDR1 is MNHEY, CDR2 SVGAGI, per germline. The CDR3 here is CASSYSRGSYEQYF. The CDR3 region has the DNA TGTGCCAGCAGTTACTCGCGGGGGTCCTACGAGCAGTACTTC.

The CDR3 reads CASNTQGTGVGGELFF. The CDR3 nucleotides read TGTGCCAGCAATACCCAGGGGACAGGGGTTGGCGGGGAGCTGTTTTTT. V is TRBV2 and J is TRBJ2-2; TRBD1 matches at 10 bases. Germline loops: CDR1 SNHLY, CDR2 FYNNEI. J gave up 7 bases and V 7 bases, and 12 bases lay outside the gene matches. The CDR3 consists of 16 residues.

The chain is built from TRBV10-2 and TRBJ2-7, with 9 nucleotides matching TRBD2. Germline lookup yields CDR1 WSHSY and CDR2 SAAADI. Losses at the gene ends were 3 bases for V and 5 bases for J; bases not matched to a gene: 14. This CDR3 has 17 amino acids. The CDR3, as DNA: TGCGCCAGCAGTGACACGGACCTTATAGCGGGAGAGGACGAGCAGTACGTC. Translating gives CASSDTDLIAGEDEQYV.

The V call is TRBV3-1 (or the pseudogene TRBV3-2), the J call TRBJ1-1, with a possible D match to TRBD1 (6 bases). Germline V gene lookup returns CDR1 LGHDT and CDR2 YNNKEL (reference sequence). The V end lost 4 bases, the J end lost 3 bases, and 24 bases lay between the germline ends. This CDR3 comprises 18 residues. In DNA, the CDR3 is TGTGCCAGCAGCCCGGGTAACTACAGGGCGGTGGTGGACACTGAAGCTTTCTTT. This encodes CASSPGNYRAVVDTEAFF.

This clone was found a few times. The chain is built from TRBV6-2 or TRBV6-3 and TRBJ2-2, with D possibly TRBD2 on 6 matching bases. V was pared by 0 bases and J by 5 bases, with 22 bases between. CDR3 size: 19 residues. Germline CDR1 is MNHEY and CDR2 is SVGEGT. DNA of the CDR3: TGTGCCAGCAGTTACTCTTTCCTAGCCGGAGGGCCGCGGACCGGGGAGCTGTTTTTT. It specifies CASSYSFLAGGPRTGELFF.

The DNA of the CDR3 is TGCGCCAGCAGCCCGGAGAAGCAGTCTAATGAAAAACTGTTTTTT. Its translation is CASSPEKQSNEKLFF. This chain joins TRBV5-1 and TRBJ1-4; no clear D gene. The CDR3 covers 15 residues. V gave up 4 bases and J gave up 3 bases, with 13 bases separating them. CDR1 SGHRS and CDR2 YFSETQ come from the germline V gene.

The chain recombines TRBV5-1 with TRBJ2-7; a weak D match, TRBD2 (6 bases). The germline gives CDR1 SGHRS, CDR2 YFSETQ. The CDR3 sequence is 14 residues long. Trimming shortened V by 0 bases and J by 5 bases, and 12 bases separated the two germline ends. CDR3: CASSLGGTVHEQYF. For the CDR3, the DNA is TGCGCCAGCAGCTTGGGCGGGACGGTCCACGAGCAGTACTTC.

J is TRBJ2-2 and V is TRBV10-3; TRBD2 might be the D (5 bases). The CDR3 covers 15 residues. The germline V gene has CDR1 ENHRY and CDR2 SYGVKD. Trimming pared 1 base from V and 3 bases from J, leaving 9 bases between. The CDR3: CAISEWGVDTGELFF. In DNA form, the CDR3 reads TGTGCCATCAGTGAGTGGGGAGTCGACACCGGGGAGCTGTTTTTT.

V is TRBV24-1 and J is TRBJ2-7; D perhaps matches TRBD1 (5 bases). The germline V gene has CDR1 KGHDR and CDR2 SFDVKD. The CDR3 has 13 amino acids. V gave up 2 bases and J gave up 2 bases, with 6 bases separating them. CDR3 amino acids: CATSDSGTYEQYF. As DNA, the CDR3 is TGTGCCACCAGTGATTCAGGGACCTACGAGCAGTACTTC.

The chain has TRBV3-1 (or the pseudogene TRBV3-2) and TRBJ1-1; D gene unclear. Trimming cost V 9 bases and J 5 bases, with 16 bases left between them. The germline V gene has CDR1 LGHDT and CDR2 YNNKEL (reference sequence). CDR3 length equals 13 residues. CDR3 in amino acids: CASALDSQTEAFF. CDR3 bases: TGTGCCAGTGCCCTGGACTCTCAGACTGAAGCTTTCTTT.

This chain joins TRBV19 and TRBJ2-4, with a tentative D call TRBD2 (5 bases). This CDR3 is built from 17 residues. Between the trimmed V and J ends, which lost 3 bases and 0 bases, there was a span of 15 bases. The germline V gene has CDR1 LNHDA and CDR2 SQIVND (reference sequence). DNA of the CDR3: TGTGCCAGTAGTATGGTGTGGGAGAAAATAGCCAAAAACATTCAGTACTTC. As protein: CASSMVWEKIAKNIQYF.